A single sample is the source of the 10 T cell receptor beta chains below, sequenced in a study of blood T cell repertoires in COVID-19. Sequencing was performed with immunoSEQ multiplex PCR; in TCRdb, only in-frame clones are kept and a portion is missing. The data hold tens of thousands of clones, with approximately 89% observed a single time. The specimen sequenced was peripheral blood. These receptors all come from a human donor with active COVID-19. The donor label of this sample is uncertain.

V gene TRBV11-2 combines with J gene TRBJ2-7; 8 bases map to TRBD1. The CDR3 runs to 16 residues. V lost 0 bases and J lost 2; bases outside the gene matches: 6. CDR1 and CDR2 from the germline V gene are SGHAT and FQNNGV. CDR3 DNA sequence: TGTGCCAGCAGCTTAGAGCTGACAGGGGTCCCCTACGAGCAGTACTTC. The encoded protein is CASSLELTGVPYEQYF.

The chain has TRBV27 and TRBJ2-7; a weak D match, TRBD1 (6 bases). The CDR3 is 18 residues long. Germline loops: CDR1 MNHEY, CDR2 SMNVEV (reference sequence). The germline V and J ends were trimmed by 5 bases and 2 bases, with 25 bases remaining between them. This CDR3 reads CASSPRRPAYRGTYEQYF. The CDR3, as DNA: TGTGCCAGCAGTCCCCGGCGCCCGGCCTATAGGGGGACCTACGAGCAGTACTTC.

This clone was found a few times. The V call is TRBV4-3, the J call TRBJ1-5; maybe TRBD1 (5 bases). The length of the CDR3 is 16 residues. Germline V gives CDR1 LGHNA, CDR2 YSLEER. V was shortened by 5 bases and J by 5 bases, with 19 bases between the two germline ends. The CDR3 sequence: CASSNAGGGRHQPQHF. The CDR3 DNA is TGCGCCAGCAGCAACGCAGGCGGGGGGAGGCATCAGCCCCAGCATTTT.

The chain carries TRBV10-3 and TRBJ2-7; 10 bases line up with TRBD1. The CDR3 spans 14 residues. V trimming: 6 bases; J trimming: 5 bases; junction bases outside the gene matches: 7. Per germline, CDR1 ENHRY and CDR2 SYGVKD. The CDR3 DNA reads TGTGCCATCAGGGCAGGACAGGGGGGCGACGAGCAGTACTTC. Translation: CAIRAGQGGDEQYF.

The rearrangement links TRBV6-5 to TRBJ1-1, with TRBD1 matching 8 bases. The V and J ends lost 2 bases and 8 bases, in that order; junction bases with no gene match: 4. Germline assignment: CDR1 MNHEY and CDR2 SVGAGI. The CDR3 loop spans 13 amino acids. The CDR3 bases are TGTGCCAGCAGTTACGCTAGGACAGGGGAAGCTTTCTTT. Amino acid sequence: CASSYARTGEAFF.

V and J are TRBV6-1 and TRBJ2-7, with TRBD1 matching over 7 bases. Germline V lookup: CDR1 MNHNS, CDR2 SASEGT. This CDR3 comprises 16 residues. The V gene end was trimmed by 0 bases and the J gene end by 2 bases; junction bases not matched to a gene: 7. The CDR3 loop reads CASSEAVGTETYEQYF. In DNA, the CDR3 is TGTGCCAGCAGTGAAGCGGTGGGGACAGAGACCTACGAGCAGTACTTC.

CDR3 region: CASSPSPGGGPPYEQYF. The CDR3 DNA is TGTGCCAGCAGCCCGAGCCCCGGGGGGGGACCACCCTACGAGCAGTACTTC. The chain recombines TRBV9 with TRBJ2-7, with 8 bases identical to TRBD2. The V gene end was trimmed by 4 bases and the J gene end by 2 bases; junction bases not matched to a gene: 14. Per germline, CDR1 SGDLS and CDR2 YYNGEE. The CDR3 is made up of 17 amino acids.

The rearrangement uses TRBV5-1 and TRBJ2-1; 7 bases match TRBD1. CDR1 and CDR2 from the germline V gene are SGHRS and YFSETQ. This CDR3 spans 14 amino acids. J lost 8 bases, V lost 4 bases, and 9 bases had no gene match. This CDR3 is CASSENRGIDEQFF. The CDR3 bases are TGCGCCAGCAGCGAGAACAGGGGTATCGATGAGCAGTTCTTC. Drawing the rest from reference TRBV5-1 and TRBJ2-1, the complete variable domain is KAGVTQTPRYLIKTRGQQVTLSCSPISGHRSVSWYQQTPGQGLQFLFEYFSETQRNKGNFPGRFSGRQFSNSRSEMNVSTLELGDSALYLCASSENRGIDEQFFGPGTRLTVL.

V is TRBV7-2 and J is TRBJ2-7; 10 bases are a match to TRBD1. The CDR3 contains 16 residues. The V gene end was trimmed by 2 bases and the J gene end by 4 bases; junction bases not matched to a gene: 8. CDR1 and CDR2 from the germline V gene are SGHTA and FQGNSA. CDR3 in amino acids: CASSLRRTGGSYEQYF. The CDR3 DNA follows: TGTGCCAGCAGCTTAAGGAGGACAGGGGGATCTTACGAGCAGTACTTC.

This clone was found once. This chain connects TRBV29-1 to TRBJ1-4; 8 bases map to TRBD1. CDR3 length: 14 amino acids. CDR1 SQVTM and CDR2 ANQGSEA come from the germline V gene. With 5 bases clipped from V and 8 bases from J, the junction kept 10 bases outside the gene matches. The CDR3 DNA is TGCAGCGTTCGTTCAGGGGGCTCTAGCGAAAAACTGTTTTTT. Protein: CSVRSGGSSEKLFF.